The entry below describes one T cell receptor beta chain. All the people who gave samples were healthy bone marrow donors. The CDR3 is 14 amino acids. Germline V lookup: CDR1 MNHEY, CDR2 SMNVEV (reference sequence). Between the trimmed V and J ends, which lost 2 bases and 3 bases, there was a span of 11 bases. These data come from a study of cytomegalovirus exposure and HLA in healthy donors. Both 60 Vbeta primers and 13 Jbeta primers went into the PCR. TCRdb's table, derived via immunoSEQ multiplex PCR, lists solely in-frame clones and lacks some. There are over 110,000 clones in the sample; 82% occur only once, and 2.5% lies in the top ten.

The sequencing input was PBMCs. This sequence joins TRBV27 and TRBJ2-7, with D maybe TRBD2 (7 bases). The origin of this receptor is a male donor in good health and CMV-seronegative. CDR3 amino acids: CASSLRGAYYEQYF. The CDR3 nucleotides are TGTGCCAGCAGTTTACGGGGGGCTTACTACGAGCAGTACTTC.